These 19 T cell receptor beta chains share one sample of origin, sequenced in a study of cytomegalovirus exposure and HLA in healthy donors. The PCR was carried out with 60 Vbeta primers and 13 Jbeta primers. Assay used: immunoSEQ multiplex PCR; TCRdb lists only in-frame clones, some missing. The sample has 150,000 to 200,000 clones; 70% to 90% are singletons. Sequenced sample: PBMCs. The receptors originated from a woman aged 25-40 years in good health and CMV-seronegative.

The V gene is TRBV29-1, the J gene TRBJ2-3; 9 bases are shared with TRBD2. CDR1 SQVTM and CDR2 ANQGSEA come from the germline V gene. With 4 bases clipped from V and 7 bases from J, the junction kept 6 bases outside the gene matches. This CDR3 contains 13 residues. CDR3 sequence: CSVVLTSGYTQYF. As DNA, the CDR3 is TGCAGCGTTGTTCTGACTAGCGGTTATACGCAGTATTTT.

The chain couples TRBV5-1 to TRBJ2-7; D is possibly TRBD1 (6 bases). With 4 bases removed from V and 0 bases from J, the gap between germline ends came to 14 bases. This CDR3 region has 15 residues. CDR1 and CDR2 from the germline V gene are SGHRS and YFSETQ. In DNA, the CDR3 is TGCGCCAGCAGCCGACAGGACTCGAGCTCCTACGAGCAGTACTTC. Translation: CASSRQDSSSYEQYF. Looking up the rest from reference TRBV5-1 and TRBJ2-7 gives the full variable domain: KAGVTQTPRYLIKTRGQQVTLSCSPISGHRSVSWYQQTPGQGLQFLFEYFSETQRNKGNFPGRFSGRQFSNSRSEMNVSTLELGDSALYLCASSRQDSSSYEQYFGPGTRLTVT.

The chain is built from TRBV10-1 and TRBJ1-4, with D possibly matching TRBD1 (5 bases). CDR3 length: 14 residues. Germline CDR1 WNHNN, CDR2 SYGVQD (reference sequence). Trimming pared 6 bases from V and 8 bases from J, leaving 16 bases between. The chain's CDR3 is CASRDSGLEEKLFF. DNA of the CDR3: TGCGCCAGCAGAGATTCAGGGCTCGAGGAAAAACTGTTTTTT.

The chain combines TRBV4-1 with TRBJ2-1, with D maybe TRBD2 (5 bases). The CDR3 runs to 16 residues. Deletions cut 1 base from V and 6 bases from J, with 16 bases between. Looked up from germline, CDR1 is MGHRA and CDR2 is YSYEKL. CDR3 sequence: CASSQGSGIRGNEQFF. The CDR3, as DNA: TGCGCCAGCAGCCAAGGCAGCGGTATTCGCGGCAATGAGCAGTTCTTC.

The chain combines TRBV5-1 with TRBJ1-4, with D perhaps matching TRBD1 (5 bases). With 0 bases removed from V and 1 base from J, the gap between germline ends came to 10 bases. CDR3 length: 16 amino acids. Per the germline V gene, CDR1 is SGHRS and CDR2 is YFSETQ. The CDR3 region has the DNA TGCGCCAGCAGCTTGGTCGGGGGGAGAACTAATGAAAAACTGTTTTTT. Its protein is CASSLVGGRTNEKLFF.

The chain is built from TRBV21-1 and TRBJ1-1; no DNA check was done on the table's D call, TRBD1. TRBV21-1 is an annotated pseudogene. The CDR3 is 15 residues long. The CDR3 sequence is CASNIERDRATEAFF. The CDR3 nucleotides read TGTGCCAGCAACATCGAAAGGGACAGGGCCACTGAAGCTTTCTTT.

This rearrangement joins TRBV28 to TRBJ1-2; TRBD1 agrees at 8 bases. The junction had 12 bases not matched to a gene; V was cut back by 3 bases and J by 6 bases. CDR1 and CDR2 (germline): MDHEN, SYDVKM. CDR3 length equals 16 residues. CDR3 residues: CASSFLDRVGDHGYTF. The CDR3 region has the DNA TGTGCCAGCAGTTTTCTGGACAGGGTAGGGGACCATGGCTACACCTTC.

The rearrangement joins TRBV4-2 to TRBJ1-3, with 7 bases matching TRBD1. V shed 0 bases and J 2 bases; nucleotides not matched to a gene: 1. CDR3 length: 15 residues. In germline, CDR1 is LGHNA, CDR2 YNFKEQ. CDR3 coding DNA: TGTGCCAGCAGCCAAGATACAGGGGCTGGAAACACCATATATTTT. This translates into CASSQDTGAGNTIYF.

V and J are TRBV4-1 and TRBJ2-7; TRBD2 is a possible D gene (6 bases). Germline CDR1 MGHRA, CDR2 YSYEKL. V was cut by 1 base and J by 4 bases, with 11 bases left in between. This CDR3 region has 14 residues. The CDR3 coding sequence is TGCGCCAGCAGCCAAGTCCGGGACTCGTACGAGCAGTACTTC. Amino acid sequence: CASSQVRDSYEQYF.

This clone was detected only once. The chain uses TRBV7-2 and TRBJ1-2, with D uncertain. The germline V gene encodes CDR1 SGHTA and CDR2 FQGNSA. The CDR3 is made up of 14 amino acids. V shed 7 bases and J shed 2 bases, with 14 bases lying between them. The CDR3 reads CASTHREDNYGYTF. In nucleotides, the CDR3 is TGTGCCAGCACCCACCGGGAGGACAACTATGGCTACACCTTC. Full variable domain (remainder filled in from reference TRBV7-2 and TRBJ1-2): GAGVSQSPSNKVTEKGKDVELRCDPISGHTALYWYRQSLGQGLEFLIYFQGNSAPDKSGLPSDRFSAERTGGSVSTLTIQRTQQEDSAVYLCASTHREDNYGYTFGSGTRLTVV.

The chain recombines TRBV7-2 with TRBJ2-3, with a possible D match to TRBD2 (7 bases). This CDR3 has 16 amino acids. The germline gives CDR1 SGHTA, CDR2 FQGNSA. Trimming cost V 1 base and J 4 bases, with 15 bases left between them. The CDR3 loop reads CASSLVEGGLADTQYF. The CDR3 DNA follows: TGTGCCAGCAGCTTAGTGGAGGGGGGGCTTGCAGATACGCAGTATTTT.

This chain joins TRBV5-1 and TRBJ1-4; a weak D match, TRBD1 (5 bases). Trimming shortened V by 0 bases and J by 7 bases, and 13 bases separated the two germline ends. Germline CDR1 reads SGHRS; CDR2 reads YFSETQ. This CDR3 has 15 residues. The CDR3: CASSLVAGRGEKLFF. CDR3 nucleotide sequence: TGCGCCAGCAGCTTGGTGGCAGGGCGGGGTGAAAAACTGTTTTTT.

The genes are TRBV30 and TRBJ2-7; 8 bases are shared with TRBD1. Germline V lookup: CDR1 GTSNPN, CDR2 SVGIG (reference sequence). Germline trimming cut 5 bases from V and 2 bases from J; bases unmatched to any gene: 2. The CDR3 loop spans 12 amino acids. CDR3 loop: CAWGQGPYEQYF. CDR3 in DNA: TGTGCCTGGGGACAGGGACCCTACGAGCAGTACTTC.

The chain has TRBV27 and TRBJ2-1; D might be TRBD2 (6 bases). Deletions cut 7 bases from V and 0 bases from J, with 19 bases between. CDR3 size: 17 residues. Germline V CDR1 and CDR2: MNHEY, SMNVEV (reference sequence). The CDR3, as DNA: TGTGCCAGCAATGCGGGGTTCGCCTCTAGCTCCTACAATGAGCAGTTCTTC. As protein: CASNAGFASSSYNEQFF.

The J gene is TRBJ2-5, the V gene TRBV11-3, with D possibly TRBD2 on 5 matching bases. Germline V gene lookup returns CDR1 SGHNT and CDR2 YENEEA. The V and J ends lost 0 bases and 7 bases respectively, with 9 bases between them. The CDR3 runs to 13 residues. Written as DNA, the CDR3 is TGTGCCAGCAGCTTAGAAGGGAGCCTGACCCAGTACTTC. Protein sequence: CASSLEGSLTQYF.

This clone was picked up one time. The chain carries TRBV2 and TRBJ1-2; the D gene is possibly TRBD1 (5 bases). CDR1 is SNHLY and CDR2 is FYNNEI in the germline V gene. V was shortened by 2 bases and J by 5 bases, with 18 bases between the two germline ends. The CDR3 sequence is 16 residues long. The CDR3, as DNA: TGTGCCAGCAGTGAAATTTGGATGGGGGGGGTGTATGGCTACACCTTC. It yields the protein CASSEIWMGGVYGYTF.

This clone was counted a single time. This sequence joins TRBV19 and TRBJ2-7; TRBD2 matches 8 bases. This CDR3 has 13 residues. Germline V CDR1 and CDR2: LNHDA, SQIVND (reference sequence). V dropped 5 bases and J dropped 10; count of bases not matched to a gene: 10. CDR3 in amino acids: CASSVGTRENQYF. The CDR3 region has the DNA TGTGCCAGTAGTGTTGGGACTAGGGAGAATCAGTACTTC.

The V and J genes are TRBV6-1 and TRBJ1-6; 8 bases map to TRBD1. There are 15 residues in the CDR3. V lost 4 bases to trimming and J lost 7 bases; unmatched junction nucleotides: 6. The V gene's germline CDR1 is MNHNS and CDR2 SASEGT. The CDR3, as DNA: TGTGCCAGCAGTGCCCGGGACAGGCAAAATTCACCCCTCCACTTT. This encodes CASSARDRQNSPLHF.

The chain uses TRBV28 and TRBJ2-3, with 7 nucleotides matching TRBD1. Germline V CDR1 and CDR2: MDHEN, SYDVKM. CDR3 length: 14 amino acids. The V gene end was trimmed by 5 bases and the J gene end by 4 bases; junction bases not matched to a gene: 6. DNA for the CDR3: TGTGCCAGCAGTGCCCGACAGGGAGCAGATACGCAGTATTTT. This translates into CASSARQGADTQYF.